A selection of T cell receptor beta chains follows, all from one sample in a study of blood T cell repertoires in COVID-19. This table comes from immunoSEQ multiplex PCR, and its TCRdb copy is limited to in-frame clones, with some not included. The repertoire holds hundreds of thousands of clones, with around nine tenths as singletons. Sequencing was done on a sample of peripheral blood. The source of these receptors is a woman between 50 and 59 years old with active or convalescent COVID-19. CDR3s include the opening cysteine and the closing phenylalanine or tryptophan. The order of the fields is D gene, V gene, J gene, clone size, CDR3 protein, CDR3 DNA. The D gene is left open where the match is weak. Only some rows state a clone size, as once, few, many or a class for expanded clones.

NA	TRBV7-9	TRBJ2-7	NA	CASSLTFLRSRDSYEQYF	TGTGCCAGCAGCTTAACTTTCCTTAGGTCCAGGGACTCCTACGAGCAGTACTTC
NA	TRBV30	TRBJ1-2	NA	CAWSIPKDRLANYGYTF	TGTGCCTGGAGTATTCCTAAAGACAGGCTAGCTAACTATGGCTACACCTTC
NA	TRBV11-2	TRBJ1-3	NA	CASSYAGRNTIYF	TGTGCCAGCAGCTACGCGGGCAGAAACACCATATATTTT
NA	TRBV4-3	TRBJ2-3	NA	CASSQDHPPASDTQYF	TGCGCCAGCAGCCAAGATCACCCCCCAGCGTCAGATACGCAGTATTTT
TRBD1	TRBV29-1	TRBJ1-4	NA	CSVSLTGDSNEKLFF	TGCAGCGTTTCCCTGACAGGGGATTCTAATGAAAAACTGTTTTTT
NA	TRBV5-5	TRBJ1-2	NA	CASSRVPGDYGYTF	TGTGCCAGCAGCCGAGTACCAGGGGACTATGGCTACACCTTC
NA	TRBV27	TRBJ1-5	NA	CASSLGAAGNQPQHF	TGTGCCAGCAGTTTAGGGGCGGCCGGGAATCAGCCCCAGCATTTT
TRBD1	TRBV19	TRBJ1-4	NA	CASIQTGAAEKLFF	TGTGCCAGTATCCAGACAGGGGCAGCGGAAAAACTGTTTTTT
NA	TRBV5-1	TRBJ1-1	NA	CASSFLQENTEAFF	TGCGCCAGCAGCTTCTTACAGGAGAACACTGAAGCTTTCTTT
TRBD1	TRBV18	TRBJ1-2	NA	CASSPGQGSSNYGYTF	TGTGCCAGCTCCCCGGGACAGGGCTCCTCAAACTATGGCTACACCTTC
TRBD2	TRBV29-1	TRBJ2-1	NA	CSVRGGKNEQFF	TGCAGCGTTCGGGGGGGTAAAAATGAGCAGTTCTTC
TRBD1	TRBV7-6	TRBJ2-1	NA	CASSLGQGPYNEQFF	TGTGCCAGCAGCTTGGGACAGGGTCCCTACAATGAGCAGTTCTTC
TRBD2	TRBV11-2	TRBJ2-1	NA	CASSLGGTSGYNEQFF	TGTGCCAGCAGTCTGGGGGGGACTAGCGGCTACAATGAGCAGTTCTTC
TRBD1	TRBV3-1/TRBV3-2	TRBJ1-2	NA	CASSQEARAGGGYTF	TGTGCCAGCAGCCAAGAAGCCAGGGCAGGGGGTGGCTACACCTTC
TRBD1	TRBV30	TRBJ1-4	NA	CASPGQGGEKLFF	TGTGCCTCCCCGGGACAGGGCGGTGAAAAACTGTTTTTT
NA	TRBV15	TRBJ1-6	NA	CATSRDPGWGGNSPLHF	TGTGCCACCAGCAGAGATCCCGGGTGGGGAGGTAATTCACCCCTCCACTTT
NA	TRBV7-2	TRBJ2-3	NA	CASSLVWSGGTSTDTQYF	TGTGCCAGCAGCTTAGTATGGTCCGGGGGTACTAGCACAGATACGCAGTATTTT
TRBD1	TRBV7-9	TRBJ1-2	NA	CASSSGQGYGYTF	TGTGCCAGCAGCTCGGGACAGGGGTATGGCTACACCTTC
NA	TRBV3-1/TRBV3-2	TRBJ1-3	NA	CASSQSENTIYF	TGTGCCAGCAGCCAGTCGGAGAACACCATATATTTT
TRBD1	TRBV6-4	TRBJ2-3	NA	CASSRQGGTDTQYF	TGTGCCAGCAGTAGACAGGGGGGGACAGATACGCAGTATTTT
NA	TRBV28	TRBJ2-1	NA	CASSGGDFSSSYNEQFF	TGTGCCAGCAGTGGAGGGGACTTTTCCAGCTCCTACAATGAGCAGTTCTTC
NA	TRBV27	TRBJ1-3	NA	CASSLSAGISGNTIYF	TGTGCCAGCAGTTTATCGGCGGGGATCTCTGGAAACACCATATATTTT
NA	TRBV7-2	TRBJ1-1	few	CASSLDRYGLAFF	TGTGCCAGCAGCTTAGATCGATATGGACTCGCTTTCTTT
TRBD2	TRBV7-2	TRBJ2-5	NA	CASSLGPPGGQETQYF	TGTGCCAGCAGCTTAGGACCCCCGGGGGGCCAAGAGACCCAGTACTTC
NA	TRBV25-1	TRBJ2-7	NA	CASSNFRYEQYF	TGTGCCAGCAGTAATTTCCGCTACGAGCAGTACTTC
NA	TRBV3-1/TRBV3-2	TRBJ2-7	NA	CASSLAGEDEQYF	TGTGCCAGCAGCCTTGCAGGGGAAGACGAGCAGTACTTC
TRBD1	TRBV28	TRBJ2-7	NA	CASKTGVVSYEQYF	TGTGCCAGCAAAACAGGGGTGGTATCCTACGAGCAGTACTTC
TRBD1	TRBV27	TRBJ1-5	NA	CASSSSRGESNQPQHF	TGTGCCAGCAGTTCCTCCAGGGGGGAGAGCAATCAGCCCCAGCATTTT
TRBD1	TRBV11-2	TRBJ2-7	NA	CASSFTGAKLSYEQYF	TGTGCCAGCAGTTTTACAGGGGCCAAACTTTCCTACGAGCAGTACTTC
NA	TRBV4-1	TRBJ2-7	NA	CASSQETGSFYEQYF	TGCGCCAGCAGCCAAGAAACCGGGAGCTTCTACGAGCAGTACTTC
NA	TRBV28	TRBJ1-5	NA	CASSAPGTYSNQPQHF	TGTGCCAGCAGTGCTCCTGGGACATATAGCAATCAGCCCCAGCATTTT
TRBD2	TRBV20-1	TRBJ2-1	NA	CSASTLAGDYNEQFF	TGCAGTGCTAGTACACTAGCGGGGGACTACAATGAGCAGTTCTTC
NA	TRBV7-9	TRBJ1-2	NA	CASSPLPRGNGYGYTF	TGTGCCAGCAGCCCCCTTCCGCGGGGAAATGGCTATGGCTACACCTTC
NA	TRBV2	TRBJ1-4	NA	CASTGPNEKLFF	TGTGCCAGCACCGGTCCTAATGAAAAACTGTTTTTT
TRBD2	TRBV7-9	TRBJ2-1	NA	CASIRTSSYSYNEQFF	TGTGCCAGCATCCGGACTAGCTCTTACTCCTACAATGAGCAGTTCTTC
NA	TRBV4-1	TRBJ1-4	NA	CASSQPTGPNEKLFF	TGCGCCAGCAGCCAACCGACAGGACCGAATGAAAAACTGTTTTTT
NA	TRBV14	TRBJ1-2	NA	CASRRTDLYGYTF	TGTGCCAGCAGGAGGACAGACCTCTATGGCTACACCTTC
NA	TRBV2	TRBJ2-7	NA	CASSGSLEAQYF	TGTGCCAGCAGTGGTTCCCTGGAGGCGCAGTACTTC
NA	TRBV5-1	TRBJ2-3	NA	CASSARTSTDTQYF	TGCGCCAGCAGCGCTAGGACTAGCACAGATACGCAGTATTTT
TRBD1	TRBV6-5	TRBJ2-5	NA	CASSYRGTGRETQYF	TGTGCCAGCAGTTACCGGGGGACAGGGAGAGAGACCCAGTACTTC
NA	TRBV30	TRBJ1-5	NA	CAWSVARTGGTQHF	TGTGCCTGGAGTGTAGCCAGAACCGGGGGGACCCAGCATTTT
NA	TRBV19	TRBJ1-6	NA	CTSSNKGRGINSPLHF	TGTACCAGTAGTAACAAGGGAAGGGGGATTAATTCACCCCTCCACTTT
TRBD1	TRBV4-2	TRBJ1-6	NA	CASSPVDRGPNSPLHF	TGTGCCAGCAGCCCGGTGGACAGGGGGCCTAATTCACCCCTCCACTTT
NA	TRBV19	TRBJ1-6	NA	CASSHRVEGSPLHF	TGTGCCAGTAGTCACAGGGTTGAGGGCTCACCCCTCCACTTT
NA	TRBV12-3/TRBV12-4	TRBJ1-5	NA	CASSLPYQPQHF	TGTGCCAGCAGCCTCCCGTATCAGCCCCAGCATTTT